This T cell receptor (beta chain) stems from a study of shared clonotypes between healthy human individuals. Study-wide points: Naive subsets usually exceeded memory subsets in estimated richness. Clonotypes which were not shared had lower generation probabilities than clonotypes that all four donors shared.

CD45RO-negative CD8 cells positively selected for CCR7 made up the naive population, which excluded terminally differentiated effector memory CD45RA+ cells. Healthy HIV-negative adults with no recent acute infections or vaccinations were recruited as donors. This clone appeared a single time. The target antigen is unknown. Assay: immunoSEQ multiplex PCR; the TCRdb copy retains only in-frame clones and omits some. The table lists roughly 1,800,000 clones, approximately 94% of them singletons. Germline CDR1 MNHNY, CDR2 SVGAGI (reference sequence). CDR3 length: 15 amino acids. Between the trimmed V and J ends, which lost 5 bases and 1 base, there was a span of 14 bases.

The sequence was collected from a man aged 18 to 30 in good health. Sequenced material: naive CD8+ T cells sorted from blood. This chain links TRBV6-6 with TRBJ2-5, with a weak D call TRBD2 (6 bases). The CDR3 bases are TGTGCCAGCAGTATATATCGGGGGACCCAAGAGACCCAGTACTTC. Its translation: CASSIYRGTQETQYF.